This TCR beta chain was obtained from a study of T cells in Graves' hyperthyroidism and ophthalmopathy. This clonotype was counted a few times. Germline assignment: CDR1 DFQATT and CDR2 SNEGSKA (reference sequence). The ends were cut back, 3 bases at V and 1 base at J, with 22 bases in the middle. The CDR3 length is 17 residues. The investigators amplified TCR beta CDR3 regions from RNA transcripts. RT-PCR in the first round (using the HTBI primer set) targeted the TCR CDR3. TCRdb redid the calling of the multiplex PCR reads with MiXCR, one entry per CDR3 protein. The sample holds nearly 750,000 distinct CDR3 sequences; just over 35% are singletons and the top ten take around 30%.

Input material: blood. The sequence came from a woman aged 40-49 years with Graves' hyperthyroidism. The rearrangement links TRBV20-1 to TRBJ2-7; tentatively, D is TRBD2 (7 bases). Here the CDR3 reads CSASATFGGGPSYEQYF. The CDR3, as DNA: TGCAGTGCTAGTGCAACCTTCGGCGGGGGCCCATCCTACGAGCAGTACTTC.